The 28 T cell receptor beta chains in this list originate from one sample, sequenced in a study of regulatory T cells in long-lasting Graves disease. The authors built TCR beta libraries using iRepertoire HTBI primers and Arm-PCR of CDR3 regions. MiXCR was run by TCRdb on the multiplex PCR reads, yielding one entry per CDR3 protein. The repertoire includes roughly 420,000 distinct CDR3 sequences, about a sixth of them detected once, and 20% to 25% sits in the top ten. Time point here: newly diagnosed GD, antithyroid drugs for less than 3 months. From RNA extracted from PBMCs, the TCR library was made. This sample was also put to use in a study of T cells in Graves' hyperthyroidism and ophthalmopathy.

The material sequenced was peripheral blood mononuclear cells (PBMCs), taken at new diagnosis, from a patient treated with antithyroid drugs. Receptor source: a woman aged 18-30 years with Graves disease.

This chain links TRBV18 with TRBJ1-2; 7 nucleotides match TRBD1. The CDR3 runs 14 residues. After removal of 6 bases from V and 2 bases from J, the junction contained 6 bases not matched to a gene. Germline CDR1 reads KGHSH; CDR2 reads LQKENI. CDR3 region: CASSRDRLNYGYTF. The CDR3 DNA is TGTGCCAGCTCGAGGGACAGATTAAACTATGGCTACACCTTC.

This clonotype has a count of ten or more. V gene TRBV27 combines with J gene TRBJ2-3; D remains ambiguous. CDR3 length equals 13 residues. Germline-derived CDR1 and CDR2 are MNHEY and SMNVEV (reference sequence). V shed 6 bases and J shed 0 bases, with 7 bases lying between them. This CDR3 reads CASSLLSTDTQYF. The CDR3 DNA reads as TGTGCCAGCAGCTTACTCAGCACAGATACGCAGTATTTT.

This CDR3 reads CASSSSRRGLTYEQYF. The CDR3 bases are TGTGCCAGCAGTTCCTCCCGGCGGGGGCTCACCTACGAGCAGTACTTC. The gene calls are TRBV28 and TRBJ2-7, with D perhaps TRBD2 (7 bases). Germline values: CDR1 MDHEN, CDR2 SYDVKM. The CDR3 is 16 residues long. Trimming cost V 4 bases and J 2 bases, with 18 bases left between them.

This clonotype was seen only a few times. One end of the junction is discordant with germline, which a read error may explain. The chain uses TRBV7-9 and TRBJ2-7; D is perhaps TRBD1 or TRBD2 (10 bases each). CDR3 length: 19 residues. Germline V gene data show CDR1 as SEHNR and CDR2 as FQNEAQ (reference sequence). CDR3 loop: CASSLAEDRGSSGRLEQYF. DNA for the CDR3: TGTGCCAGCAGCCTAGCAGAGGACAGGGGGAGTAGCGGGAGGCTCGAGCAGTACTTC.

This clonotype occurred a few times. CDR3 protein: CASSVRSSSYEQYF. In DNA, the CDR3 is TGTGCCAGCAGTGTCAGATCAAGCTCCTACGAGCAGTACTTC. The V and J genes are TRBV27 and TRBJ2-7; D uncertain. Germline V CDR1 and CDR2: MNHEY, SMNVEV (reference sequence). V was cut by 5 bases and J by 0 bases, with 11 bases left in between. CDR3 length equals 14 residues.

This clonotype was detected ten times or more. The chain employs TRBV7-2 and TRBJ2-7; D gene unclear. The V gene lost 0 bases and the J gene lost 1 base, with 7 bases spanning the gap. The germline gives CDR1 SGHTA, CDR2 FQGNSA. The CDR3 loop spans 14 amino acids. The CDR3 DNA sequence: TGTGCCAGCAGCTTAGCTTTCAGGTCCTACGAGCAGTACTTC. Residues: CASSLAFRSYEQYF.

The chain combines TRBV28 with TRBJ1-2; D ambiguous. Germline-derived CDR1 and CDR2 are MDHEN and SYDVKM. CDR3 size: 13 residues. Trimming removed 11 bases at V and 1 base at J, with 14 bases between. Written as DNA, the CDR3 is TGTGCCGGGTGGTCCCGGGGTAACTATGGCTACACCTTC. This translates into CAGWSRGNYGYTF.

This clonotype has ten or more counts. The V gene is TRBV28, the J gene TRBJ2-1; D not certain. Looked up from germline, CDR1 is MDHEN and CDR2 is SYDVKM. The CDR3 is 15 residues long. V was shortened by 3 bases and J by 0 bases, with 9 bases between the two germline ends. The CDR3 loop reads CASSFLSSSYNEQFF. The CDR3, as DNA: TGTGCCAGCAGTTTTTTGTCGAGCTCCTACAATGAGCAGTTCTTC.

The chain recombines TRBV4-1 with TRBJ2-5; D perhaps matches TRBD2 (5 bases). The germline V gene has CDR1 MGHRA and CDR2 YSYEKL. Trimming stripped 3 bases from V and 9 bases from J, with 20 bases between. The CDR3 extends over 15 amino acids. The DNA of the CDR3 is TGCGCCAGCAGCCACTACCCTTCGGAGCGGCCCTCCCAGTACTTC. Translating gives CASSHYPSERPSQYF.

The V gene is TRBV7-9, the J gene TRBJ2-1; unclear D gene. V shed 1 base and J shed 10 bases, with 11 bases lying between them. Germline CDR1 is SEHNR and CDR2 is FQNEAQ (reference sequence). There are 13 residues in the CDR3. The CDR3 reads CASSLGQVYEQFF. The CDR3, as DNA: TGTGCCAGCAGCTTAGGTCAGGTCTACGAGCAGTTCTTC.

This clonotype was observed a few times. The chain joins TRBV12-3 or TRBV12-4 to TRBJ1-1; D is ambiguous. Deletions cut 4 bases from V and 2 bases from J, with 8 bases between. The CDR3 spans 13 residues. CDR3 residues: CASSSLGNTEAFF. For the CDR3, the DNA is TGTGCCAGCAGTTCCCTCGGCAACACTGAAGCTTTCTTT.

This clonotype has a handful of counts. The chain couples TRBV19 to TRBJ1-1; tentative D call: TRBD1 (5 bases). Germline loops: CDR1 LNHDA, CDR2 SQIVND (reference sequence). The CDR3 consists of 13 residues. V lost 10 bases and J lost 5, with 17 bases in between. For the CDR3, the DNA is TGTGCCACCGGGGGTCTCGGACGGACTGAAGCTTTCTTT. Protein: CATGGLGRTEAFF. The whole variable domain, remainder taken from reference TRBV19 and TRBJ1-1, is DGGITQSPKYLFRKEGQNVTLSCEQNLNHDAMYWYRQDPGQGLRLIYYSQIVNDFQKGDIAEGYSVSREKKESFPLTVTSAQKNPTAFYLCATGGLGRTEAFFGQGTRLTVV.

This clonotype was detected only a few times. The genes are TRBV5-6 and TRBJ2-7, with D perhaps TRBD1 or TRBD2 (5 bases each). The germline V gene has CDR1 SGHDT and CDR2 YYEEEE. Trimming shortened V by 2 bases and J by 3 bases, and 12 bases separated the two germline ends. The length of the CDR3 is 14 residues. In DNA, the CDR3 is TGTGCCAGCAGCTTCCCGGGACGGATCTACGAGCAGTACTTC. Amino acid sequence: CASSFPGRIYEQYF.

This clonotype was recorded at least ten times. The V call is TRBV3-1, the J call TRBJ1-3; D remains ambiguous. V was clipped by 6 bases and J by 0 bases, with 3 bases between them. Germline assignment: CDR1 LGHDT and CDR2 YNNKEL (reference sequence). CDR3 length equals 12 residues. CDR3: CASRSSGNTIYF. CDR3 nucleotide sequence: TGTGCCAGCAGAAGCTCTGGAAACACCATATATTTT. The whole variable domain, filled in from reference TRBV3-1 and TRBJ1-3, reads DTAVSQTPKYLVTQMGNDKSIKCEQNLGHDTMYWYKQDSKKFLKIMFSYNNKELIINETVPNRFSPKSPDKAHLNLHINSLELGDSAVYFCASRSSGNTIYFGEGSWLTVV.

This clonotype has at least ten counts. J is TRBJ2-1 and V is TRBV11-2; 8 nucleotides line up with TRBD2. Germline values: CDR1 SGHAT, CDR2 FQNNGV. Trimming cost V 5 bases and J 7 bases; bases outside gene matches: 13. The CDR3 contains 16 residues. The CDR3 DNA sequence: TGTGCCAGCAGCACTACCCCGGGGGGGCGTATTAATGAGCAGTTCTTC. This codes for CASSTTPGGRINEQFF.

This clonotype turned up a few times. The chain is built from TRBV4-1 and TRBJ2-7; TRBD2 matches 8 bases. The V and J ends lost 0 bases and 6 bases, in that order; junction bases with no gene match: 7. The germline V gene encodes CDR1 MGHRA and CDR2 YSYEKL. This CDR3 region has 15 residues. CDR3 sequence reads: CASSQDGAGAGEQYF. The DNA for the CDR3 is TGCGCCAGCAGCCAAGATGGAGCGGGAGCAGGCGAGCAGTACTTC.

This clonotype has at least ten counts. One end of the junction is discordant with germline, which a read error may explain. CDR3 sequence reads: CASSLTGANTEAFF. DNA of the CDR3: TGTGCCAGCAGTTTAACAGGGGCTAACACTGAAGCTTTCTTT. The chain joins TRBV7-3 to TRBJ1-1, with 7 bases matching TRBD1. Germline V gene sequence: CDR1 SGHTA, CDR2 FQGTGA. This CDR3 spans 14 amino acids.

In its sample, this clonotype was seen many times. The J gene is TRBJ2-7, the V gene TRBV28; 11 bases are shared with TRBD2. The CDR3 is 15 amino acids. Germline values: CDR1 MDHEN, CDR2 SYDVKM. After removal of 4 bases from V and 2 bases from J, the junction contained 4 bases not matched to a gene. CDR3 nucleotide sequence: TGTGCCAGCAGTTGGGGACTAGCGGATACCTACGAGCAGTACTTC. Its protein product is CASSWGLADTYEQYF.

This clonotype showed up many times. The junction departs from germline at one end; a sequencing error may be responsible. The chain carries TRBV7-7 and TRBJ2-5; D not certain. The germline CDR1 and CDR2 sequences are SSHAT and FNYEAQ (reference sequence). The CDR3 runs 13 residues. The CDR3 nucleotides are TGTGCTAGCAGCTTAAGGCTCCAAGAGACCCAGTACTTC. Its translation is CASSLRLQETQYF.

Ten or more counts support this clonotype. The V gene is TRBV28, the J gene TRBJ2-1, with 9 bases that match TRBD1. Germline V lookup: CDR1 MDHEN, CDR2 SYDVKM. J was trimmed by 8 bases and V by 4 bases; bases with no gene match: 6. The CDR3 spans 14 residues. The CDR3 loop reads CASSSPGQGHEQFF. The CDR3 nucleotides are TGTGCCAGCAGTTCGCCGGGACAGGGACATGAGCAGTTCTTC.

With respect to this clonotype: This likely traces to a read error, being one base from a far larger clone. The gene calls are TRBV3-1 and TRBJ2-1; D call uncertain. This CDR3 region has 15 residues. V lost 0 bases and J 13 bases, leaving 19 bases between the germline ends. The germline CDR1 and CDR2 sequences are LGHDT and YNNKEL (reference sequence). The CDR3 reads CASSQDQRNQETQFF. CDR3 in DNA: TGTGCCAGCAGCCAAGATCAACGGAACCAAGAGACCCAGTTCTTC.

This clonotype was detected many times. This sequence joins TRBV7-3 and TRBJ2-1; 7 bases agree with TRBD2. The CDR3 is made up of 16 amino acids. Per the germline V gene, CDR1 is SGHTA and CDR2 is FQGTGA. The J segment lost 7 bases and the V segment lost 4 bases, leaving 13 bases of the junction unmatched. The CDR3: CASSSPAGIGGNEQFF. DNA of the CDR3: TGTGCCAGCAGCTCACCAGCGGGAATAGGTGGGAATGAGCAGTTCTTC.

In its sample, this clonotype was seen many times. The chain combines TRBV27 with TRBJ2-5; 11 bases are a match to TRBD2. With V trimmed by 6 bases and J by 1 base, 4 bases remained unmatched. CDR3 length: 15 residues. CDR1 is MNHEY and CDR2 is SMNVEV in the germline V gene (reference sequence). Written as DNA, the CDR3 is TGTGCCAGCAGAGGACTAGCGGGCACCCAAGAGACCCAGTACTTC. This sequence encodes CASRGLAGTQETQYF.

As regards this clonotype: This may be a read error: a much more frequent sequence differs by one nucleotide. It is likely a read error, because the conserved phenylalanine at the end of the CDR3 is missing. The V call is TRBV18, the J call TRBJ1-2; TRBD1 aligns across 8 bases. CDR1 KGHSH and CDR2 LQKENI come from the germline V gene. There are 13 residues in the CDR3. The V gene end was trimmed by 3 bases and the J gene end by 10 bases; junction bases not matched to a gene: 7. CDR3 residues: CASSPGQGQDYTL. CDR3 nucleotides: TGTGCCAGCTCACCCGGACAGGGACAGGACTACACCCTC.

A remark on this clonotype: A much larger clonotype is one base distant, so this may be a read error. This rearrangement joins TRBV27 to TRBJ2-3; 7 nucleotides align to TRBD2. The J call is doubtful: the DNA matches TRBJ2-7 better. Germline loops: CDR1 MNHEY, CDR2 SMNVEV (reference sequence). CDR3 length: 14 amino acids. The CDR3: CTSSFMGGAYEQYF. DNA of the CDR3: TGTACCAGCAGTTTTATGGGAGGGGCCTACGAGCAGTACTTC.

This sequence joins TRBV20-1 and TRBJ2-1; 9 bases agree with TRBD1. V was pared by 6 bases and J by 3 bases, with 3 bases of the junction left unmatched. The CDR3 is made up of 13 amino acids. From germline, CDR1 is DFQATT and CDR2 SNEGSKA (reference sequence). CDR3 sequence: CSAPDRGYNEQFF. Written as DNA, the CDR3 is TGCAGTGCGCCGGACAGGGGCTACAATGAGCAGTTCTTC.

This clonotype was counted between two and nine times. The CDR3 here is CASSSHLNTEAFF. The CDR3 coding sequence is TGCGCCAGCAGCTCCCACCTGAACACTGAAGCTTTCTTT. This chain links TRBV4-1 with TRBJ1-1; D gene ambiguous. The germline gives CDR1 MGHRA, CDR2 YSYEKL. V gave up 5 bases and J gave up 0 bases, with 7 bases separating them. This CDR3 comprises 13 residues.

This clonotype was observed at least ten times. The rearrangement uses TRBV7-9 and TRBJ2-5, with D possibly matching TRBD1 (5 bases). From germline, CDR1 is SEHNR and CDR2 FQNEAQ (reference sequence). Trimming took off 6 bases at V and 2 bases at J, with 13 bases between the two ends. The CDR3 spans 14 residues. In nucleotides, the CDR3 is TGTGCCAGCAGTCCCGGTGGGGCTCAAGAGACCCAGTACTTC. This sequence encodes CASSPGGAQETQYF.